The T cell receptor (beta chain) described here comes from a study of blood T cell repertoires in COVID-19. About the study: Samples taken during acute and convalescent COVID-19 were collected in the United States, Italy and Spain. Sample material is recorded as cDNA or gDNA derived from T cells, B-cell-depleted T cells, or PBMCs.

Those enrolled in Seattle joined during active infection and were followed longitudinally afterward. Original methodology: It was from reference gene primer amplification that nucleated cell counts were estimated. The protocol was immunoSEQ multiplex PCR, while the TCRdb copy is restricted to in-frame clones and leaves out a portion. The D gene and trimming were derived from the DNA, and the V and J assignments and clone size from that table. The sample includes under 90,000 clones, about 90% of them seen just once. CDR3 length: 14 residues. Germline CDR1 is KGHSH and CDR2 is LQKENI. The germline V and J ends were trimmed by 0 bases and 4 bases, with 8 bases remaining between them.

The specimen sequenced was peripheral blood. The chain uses TRBV18 and TRBJ2-3; D might be TRBD2 (5 bases). The origin of this receptor is a woman aged 45-60 years with COVID-19, enrolled during active disease. The CDR3 is CASSPPGVADTQYF. The CDR3 region has the DNA TGTGCCAGCTCACCACCGGGAGTCGCAGATACGCAGTATTTT.